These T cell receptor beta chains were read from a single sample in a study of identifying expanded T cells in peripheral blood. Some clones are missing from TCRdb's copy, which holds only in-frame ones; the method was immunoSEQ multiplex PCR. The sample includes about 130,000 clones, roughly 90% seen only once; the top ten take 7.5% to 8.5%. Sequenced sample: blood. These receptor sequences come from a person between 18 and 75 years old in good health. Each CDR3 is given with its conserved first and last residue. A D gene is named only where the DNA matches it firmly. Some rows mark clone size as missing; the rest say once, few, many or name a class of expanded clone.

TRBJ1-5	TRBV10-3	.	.	TGTGCCATCAGACCGGCAGGGAACGAAGGACAGCCCCAGCATTTT	CAIRPAGNEGQPQHF
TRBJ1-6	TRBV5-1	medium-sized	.	TGCGCCAGCAGCTTGTTTCTTAATTCACCCCTCCACTTT	CASSLFLNSPLHF
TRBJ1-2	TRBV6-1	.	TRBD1	TGTGCCAGCAGTGAAGACGACAGGGAGGCCTATGGCTACACCTTC	CASSEDDREAYGYTF
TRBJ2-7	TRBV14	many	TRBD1	TGTGCCAGCAGCGTCCGGGACAGGAACTACGAGCAGTACTTC	CASSVRDRNYEQYF
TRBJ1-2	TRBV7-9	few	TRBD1	TGTGCCAGCAGCCCTACGACGGCGGGACAGGGGGTTGGCTACACCTTC	CASSPTTAGQGVGYTF
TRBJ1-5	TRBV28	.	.	TGTGCCAGCGATGTCCAGAATCAGCCCCAGCATTTT	CASDVQNQPQHF
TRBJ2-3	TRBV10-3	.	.	TGTGCCATCAGTGAGCTCGCGGAAAGCACAGATACGCAGTATTTT	CAISELAESTDTQYF
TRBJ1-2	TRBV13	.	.	TGTGCCAGCAGCGAGAAGGGAAGGGGGGCGCACGGCTACACCTTC	CASSEKGRGAHGYTF
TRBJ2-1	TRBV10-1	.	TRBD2	TGCGCCAGCAGTGAAAAGCCCGGGACTAGCCACGACAATGAGCAGTTCTTC	CASSEKPGTSHDNEQFF
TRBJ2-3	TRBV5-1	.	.	TGCGCCAGCAGTCTTCGAGAAACGGGACTCAGCACAGATACGCAGTATTTT	CASSLRETGLSTDTQYF
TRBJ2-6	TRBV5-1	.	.	TGCGCCAGCAGCTTGACCGCCAGGCCTGGGGCCAACGTCCTGACTTTC	CASSLTARPGANVLTF
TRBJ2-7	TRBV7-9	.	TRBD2	TGTGCCAGCAGAAAGGGACTAGAATACGAGCAGTACTTC	CASRKGLEYEQYF
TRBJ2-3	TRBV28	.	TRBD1	TGTGCCAGCACCCCGATGCCGGGACAGGGTAGAGATACGCAGTATTTT	CASTPMPGQGRDTQYF
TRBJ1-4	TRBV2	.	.	TGTGCCAGCAGTGTATATAGCCATAATGAAAAACTGTTTTTT	CASSVYSHNEKLFF
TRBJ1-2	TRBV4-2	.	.	TGTGCCAGCAGCCAAGATCTGGACCGTGAAACCTTC	CASSQDLDRETF
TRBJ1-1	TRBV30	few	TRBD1	TGTGCCTGGAGTGCTGGACAGGGGGCTTTCTTT	CAWSAGQGAFF
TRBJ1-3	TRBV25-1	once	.	TGTGCCAGCAGTCACGGGGACAAAAGGAACACCATATATTTT	CASSHGDKRNTIYF
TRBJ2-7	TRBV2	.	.	TGTGCCAGCAGTGCAATTCAACAGGGCGAGCAGTACTTC	CASSAIQQGEQYF
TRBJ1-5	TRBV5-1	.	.	TGCGCCAGCAGCTTGGGGGACGGGGATCAGCCCCAGCATTTT	CASSLGDGDQPQHF
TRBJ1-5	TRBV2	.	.	TGTGCCAGCAAGTCGGTAGGGGACCACAATCAGCCCCAGCATTTT	CASKSVGDHNQPQHF
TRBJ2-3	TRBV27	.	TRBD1	TGTGCCAGCAGTTTATACGGACAGGGTGGGACAGATACGCAGTATTTT	CASSLYGQGGTDTQYF
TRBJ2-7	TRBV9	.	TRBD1	TGTGCCAGCAGCCCCCGGTCGGGACAGAACTACGAGCAGTACTTC	CASSPRSGQNYEQYF
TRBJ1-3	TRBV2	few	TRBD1	TGTGCCTCAAGACAGGGGCCTGGAAACACCATATATTTT	CASRQGPGNTIYF
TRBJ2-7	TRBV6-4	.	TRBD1	TGTGCCACCCCAGCCGGGACAGGGTACCACGAGCAGTACTTC	CATPAGTGYHEQYF
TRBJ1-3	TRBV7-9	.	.	TGTGCCAGCAGCCCCAGGAAGGGTATTGGAAACACCATATATTTT	CASSPRKGIGNTIYF
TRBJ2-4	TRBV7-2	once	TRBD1	TGTGCCAGCAGCCCAGGGGGCCTAGCCAAAAACATTCAGTACTTC	CASSPGGLAKNIQYF
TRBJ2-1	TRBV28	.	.	TGTGCCAGCAGTTACAATGAGCAGTTCTTC	CASSYNEQFF
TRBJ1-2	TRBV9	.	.	TGTGCCAGCAGCGTAGGGGGCCCCCTCTATGGCTACACCTTC	CASSVGGPLYGYTF
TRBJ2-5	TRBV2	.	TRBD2	TGTGCCAGCCAACTAGCGTCCGAGACCCAGTACTTC	CASQLASETQYF
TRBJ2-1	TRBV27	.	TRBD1	TGTGCCAGCAGTTCCACGGGACAGGGAAACAATGAGCAGTTCTTC	CASSSTGQGNNEQFF
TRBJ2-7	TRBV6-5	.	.	TGTGCCAGCAGTTACTCCGGGACACTCTCCTACGAGCAGTACTTC	CASSYSGTLSYEQYF
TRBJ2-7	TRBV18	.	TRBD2	TGTGCCAGCTCCGCTACTAGCGGGGCCATTCCACTCGAGCAGTACTTC	CASSATSGAIPLEQYF
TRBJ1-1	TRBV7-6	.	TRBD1	TGTGCCAGCAGCATTGGACAGGCAAACACTGAAGCTTTCTTT	CASSIGQANTEAFF
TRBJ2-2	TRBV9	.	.	TGTGCCAGCAGCGCCTGGGCCGGGACGCCTGCGGATTTTAGAGGGTCCGGGGAGCTGTTTTTT	CASSAWAGTPADFRGSGELFF
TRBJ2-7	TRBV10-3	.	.	TGTGCCATCAGTGAGTCGAACAGGGACGAGCAGTACTTC	CAISESNRDEQYF
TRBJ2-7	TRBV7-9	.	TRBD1	TGTGCCAGCAGCGAGACAGGGTTTCCGGACGAGCAGTACTTC	CASSETGFPDEQYF
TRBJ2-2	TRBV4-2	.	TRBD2	TGTGCCAGCAGTTCTTCAAAGGGCGGGGGGGCCGCCACCGGGGAGCTGTTTTTT	CASSSSKGGGAATGELFF
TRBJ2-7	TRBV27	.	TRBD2	TGTGCCAGCAGTTGGGGGGAGGGAAATGGCTCCTACGAGCAGTACTTC	CASSWGEGNGSYEQYF
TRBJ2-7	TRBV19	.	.	TGTGCCAGTAGTATACCCGGCAGGGGGGAAGAGCAGTACTTC	CASSIPGRGEEQYF
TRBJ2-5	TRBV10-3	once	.	TGTGCCATCAGTGAGTCGAATGTTGGGGAGACCCAGTACTTC	CAISESNVGETQYF
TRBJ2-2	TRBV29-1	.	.	TGCAGCGTTTTAGACCAAGTTAACACCGGGGAGCTGTTTTTT	CSVLDQVNTGELFF
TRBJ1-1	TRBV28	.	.	TGTGCCACCGTTATCGGGCAGAACACTGAAGCTTTCTTT	CATVIGQNTEAFF
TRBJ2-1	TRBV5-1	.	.	TGCGCCAGCAGCGCCATACTGGGGGCTAGTGAGCAGTTCTTC	CASSAILGASEQFF
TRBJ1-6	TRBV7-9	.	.	TGTGCCAGCAGCTTTGCGGGATCTTATAATTCACCCCTCCACTTT	CASSFAGSYNSPLHF
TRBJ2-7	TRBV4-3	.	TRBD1	TGCGCCAGCAGCCAAGACCCAGGGGGCGCTTACGAGCAGTACTTC	CASSQDPGGAYEQYF
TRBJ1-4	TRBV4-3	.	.	TGCGCCAGCAGCCAAGCGGTGGGGGTCGCTAATGAAAAACTGTTTTTT	CASSQAVGVANEKLFF
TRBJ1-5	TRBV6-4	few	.	TGTGCCAGCAGTACGGTGGCAGGGAATCAGCCCCAGCATTTT	CASSTVAGNQPQHF
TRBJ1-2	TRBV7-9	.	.	TGTGCCAGCAGCTTACAATTAGACACTGACTATGGCTACACCTTC	CASSLQLDTDYGYTF
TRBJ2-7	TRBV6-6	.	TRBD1	TGTGCCAGCAGTGTATCGACAGGGTCGCACGAGCAGTACTTC	CASSVSTGSHEQYF
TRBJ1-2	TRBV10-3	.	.	TGTGCCATCAGTGACCCAGGAGGAGTAAACTATGGCTACACCTTC	CAISDPGGVNYGYTF
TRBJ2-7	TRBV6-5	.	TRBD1	TGTGCCAGCAGCCCTCTTGGGACAGGGGGGCACGAGCAGTACTTC	CASSPLGTGGHEQYF
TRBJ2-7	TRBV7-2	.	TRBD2	TGTGCCACCGATTTATCCCTGGGGGGGGAGCAGTACTTC	CATDLSLGGEQYF